The 27 T cell receptor beta chains presented below share a single source sample, sequenced in a study of blood T cells in healthy people across ages. The second PCR ran roughly 6 to 11 cycles with a sample-barcoded 5' primer and J-beta primers. Via MiXCR, TCRdb re-called the 5' RACE reads, giving one row per CDR3 protein. The repertoire holds roughly 1.6 million distinct CDR3 sequences, with 30% to 35% as singletons. Material: blood. Receptors were obtained from a woman aged 25-40 years in good health.

The rearrangement links TRBV27 to TRBJ1-6; D is unresolved. Germline V gene data show CDR1 as MNHEY and CDR2 as SMNVEV (reference sequence). Trimming took 3 bases from V and 6 from J, leaving 15 bases between them. The CDR3 covers 16 residues. As DNA, the CDR3 is TGTGCCAGCAGTTTCACCCTGGCGGAGGGTAATTCACCCCTCCACTTT. It yields the protein CASSFTLAEGNSPLHF.

The rearrangement links TRBV7-2 to TRBJ2-1, with TRBD2 identical over 8 bases. The length of the CDR3 is 16 residues. V dropped 5 bases and J dropped 8; count of bases not matched to a gene: 14. Germline values: CDR1 SGHTA, CDR2 FQGNSA. CDR3 residues: CASSAGWSGSGYEQFF. CDR3 nucleotide sequence: TGTGCCAGCAGCGCCGGTTGGAGCGGGAGTGGTTATGAGCAGTTCTTC.

The chain recombines TRBV4-1 with TRBJ2-3; 13 bases are a match to TRBD2. V shed 4 bases and J 6 bases; nucleotides not matched to a gene: 4. The CDR3 contains 15 residues. The germline V gene encodes CDR1 MGHRA and CDR2 YSYEKL. The DNA for the CDR3 is TGCGCCAGCAGCCTCGAGACTAGCGGGAGGGATACGCAGTATTTT. Its protein is CASSLETSGRDTQYF.

This rearrangement joins TRBV15 to TRBJ1-4; 7 nucleotides line up with TRBD1. V lost 3 bases, J lost 4 bases, and 2 bases stayed unmatched. The CDR3 spans 14 residues. The germline V gene encodes CDR1 LNHNV and CDR2 YYDKDF (reference sequence). CDR3: CATSRGQLNEKLFF. CDR3 sequence (DNA): TGTGCCACCAGCAGGGGACAGCTTAATGAAAAACTGTTTTTT.

This clonotype appeared a few times. The chain combines TRBV7-2 with TRBJ1-1; the D is unclear. The ends were cut back, 1 base at V and 1 base at J, with 19 bases in the middle. The germline V gene encodes CDR1 SGHTA and CDR2 FQGNSA. The CDR3 length is 18 residues. The CDR3: CASSLVGVGGPENTEAFF. CDR3 nucleotide sequence: TGTGCCAGCAGCTTAGTCGGAGTAGGCGGGCCGGAGAACACTGAAGCTTTCTTT.

The chain combines TRBV7-2 with TRBJ2-7; either TRBD1 or TRBD2 may fit D (5 bases each). Germline CDR1 reads SGHTA; CDR2 reads FQGNSA. The CDR3 is 12 amino acids. Trimming cost V 7 bases and J 7 bases, with 14 bases left between them. CDR3 residues: CASNHDWGEQYF. As DNA, the CDR3 is TGTGCCAGCAACCACGACTGGGGGGAGCAGTACTTC. Based on the CDR3 plus reference TRBV7-2 and TRBJ2-7, the full variable domain is GAGVSQSPSNKVTEKGKDVELRCDPISGHTALYWYRQSLGQGLEFLIYFQGNSAPDKSGLPSDRFSAERTGGSVSTLTIQRTQQEDSAVYLCASNHDWGEQYFGPGTRLTVT.

The chain employs TRBV27 and TRBJ2-7; D is undetermined. Deletions cut 4 bases from V and 2 bases from J, with 12 bases between. The CDR3 is made up of 14 amino acids. Per germline, CDR1 MNHEY and CDR2 SMNVEV (reference sequence). The DNA of the CDR3 is TGTGCCAGCAGTTGGGCCGGTTTAACCTACGAGCAGTACTTC. Translation: CASSWAGLTYEQYF.

This clonotype showed up many times. The chain uses TRBV6-5 and TRBJ2-1, with D tentatively TRBD2 (5 bases). The CDR3 covers 12 residues. Looked up from germline, CDR1 is MNHEY and CDR2 is SVGAGI. The V and J ends lost 6 bases and 12 bases respectively, with 15 bases between them. Here the CDR3 reads CASSPTRVGQFF. For the CDR3, the DNA is TGTGCCAGCAGCCCGACGAGGGTCGGGCAGTTCTTC.

For this clonotype: At one of its ends the junction is not consistent with the germline gene, which may arise from a read error. The genes are TRBV5-6 and TRBJ1-4; D gene uncertain. The CDR3 totals 13 residues. The germline CDR1 and CDR2 sequences are SGHDT and YYEEEE. CDR3 nucleotide sequence: TGTGCCAGCAGCTCCTCGCTCAATGAAAAACGGTTTTTT. Protein: CASSSSLNEKRFF. Full variable domain (missing parts from reference TRBV5-6 and TRBJ1-4): DAGVTQSPTHLIKTRGQQVTLRCSPKSGHDTVSWYQQALGQGPQFIFQYYEEEERQRGNFPDRFSGHQFPNYSSELNVNALLLGDSALYLCASSSSLNEKRFFGSGTQLSVL.

J is TRBJ1-1 and V is TRBV30, with 9 bases fitting TRBD1. Per the germline V gene, CDR1 is GTSNPN and CDR2 is SVGIG (reference sequence). The ends lost 4 bases at V and 11 bases at J; junction bases unmatched: 20. The CDR3 spans 16 residues. CDR3: CAWTRPNPGQGGTAFF. The CDR3 coding sequence is TGTGCCTGGACTCGCCCGAACCCGGGACAGGGAGGGACGGCTTTCTTT.

This clonotype came up a few times. The chain employs TRBV9 and TRBJ1-1; 9 bases align to TRBD1. The CDR3 runs to 14 residues. CDR1 and CDR2 (germline): SGDLS, YYNGEE. V gave up 3 bases and J gave up 2 bases; unmatched junction bases: 2. This CDR3 reads CASSEQGANTEAFF. CDR3 nucleotide sequence: TGTGCCAGCAGCGAACAGGGGGCCAACACTGAAGCTTTCTTT.

This clonotype came up a few times. This sequence joins TRBV3-1 and TRBJ2-3, with 11 bases identical to TRBD2. CDR3 length: 17 amino acids. The V gene end was trimmed by 1 base and the J gene end by 1 base; junction bases not matched to a gene: 4. The V gene's germline CDR1 is LGHDT and CDR2 YNNKEL (reference sequence). This chain's CDR3 is CASSQGEGLAGTDTQYF. Written as DNA, the CDR3 is TGTGCCAGCAGCCAAGGAGAGGGACTAGCGGGCACAGATACGCAGTATTTT.

The V and J genes are TRBV29-1 and TRBJ1-3; 10 bases fit TRBD1. J was trimmed by 0 bases and V by 4 bases; bases with no gene match: 6. Germline CDR1 reads SQVTM; CDR2 reads ANQGSEA. The CDR3 is 16 amino acids. The CDR3: CSVVAGTGDSGNTIYF. DNA for the CDR3: TGCAGCGTTGTGGCCGGGACAGGGGACTCTGGAAACACCATATATTTT.

This clonotype occurred a few times. This sequence joins TRBV27 and TRBJ2-5; possible D gene TRBD1, 6 bases. The length of the CDR3 is 16 residues. The V end lost 4 bases, the J end lost 2 bases, and 17 bases lay between the germline ends. Germline V CDR1 and CDR2: MNHEY, SMNVEV (reference sequence). As DNA, the CDR3 is TGTGCCAGCAGTTCAGCAGGGGCCATTAGACAAGAGACCCAGTACTTC. This encodes CASSSAGAIRQETQYF.

On this clonotype: It may be a read error: a sequence one base away is much more abundant. The rearrangement links TRBV7-9 to TRBJ2-3; D not resolved. This CDR3 is 15 amino acids long. The germline V gene has CDR1 SEHNR and CDR2 FQNEAQ (reference sequence). This CDR3 reads CAGSPKGYPTDTQYF. The CDR3 region has the DNA TGTGCCGGCAGCCCGAAAGGGTATCCCACAGATACGCAGTATTTT.

This clonotype turned up a few times. This rearrangement joins TRBV20-1 to TRBJ2-1; 10 positions agree with TRBD2. The trim removed 4 bases at V and 4 bases at J, leaving 19 bases unmatched. CDR3 length: 19 residues. Germline V lookup: CDR1 DFQATT, CDR2 SNEGSKA (reference sequence). CDR3: CSATVGELAGRQLYNEQFF. CDR3 bases: TGCAGTGCTACAGTCGGGGAACTAGCGGGGCGGCAACTATACAATGAGCAGTTCTTC.

This sequence joins TRBV29-1 and TRBJ2-1, with D unclear. V lost 4 bases and J 9 bases, leaving 19 bases between the germline ends. CDR1 and CDR2 from the germline V gene are SQVTM and ANQGSEA. The CDR3 has 14 amino acids. In nucleotides, the CDR3 is TGCAGCGTTGGCCCTCAAACGGTGGGTAGTGAGCAGTTCTTC. This translates into CSVGPQTVGSEQFF.

The sample holds many counts of this clonotype. This chain links TRBV5-1 with TRBJ2-7; no reliable D call. Germline assignment: CDR1 SGHRS and CDR2 YFSETQ. V was clipped by 0 bases and J by 6 bases, with 13 bases between them. This CDR3 is 14 amino acids long. Here the CDR3 DNA reads TGCGCCAGCAGCTTGGTGCCTGAGGTCCCCGAGCAGTACTTC. Protein: CASSLVPEVPEQYF.

This sequence joins TRBV15 and TRBJ1-4; 9 positions match TRBD1. The CDR3 runs to 15 residues. With 5 bases clipped from V and 8 bases from J, the junction kept 9 bases outside the gene matches. The germline CDR1 and CDR2 sequences are LNHNV and YYDKDF (reference sequence). CDR3 loop: CATSVLQGAVEKLFF. The CDR3 DNA sequence: TGTGCCACCAGCGTTCTACAGGGGGCTGTGGAAAAACTGTTTTTT.

The sample holds many counts of this clonotype. This sequence joins TRBV28 and TRBJ2-3, with 8 bases lining up with TRBD2. Per germline, CDR1 MDHEN and CDR2 SYDVKM. The CDR3 length is 15 residues. V was clipped by 7 bases and J by 0 bases; unmatched bases: 6. In DNA, the CDR3 is TGTGCCAGCATCGGGGGGGGACTAAGCACAGATACGCAGTATTTT. Translation gives CASIGGGLSTDTQYF.

This sequence joins TRBV27 and TRBJ2-7; 8 bases are shared with TRBD2. Germline assignment: CDR1 MNHEY and CDR2 SMNVEV (reference sequence). V trimming: 0 bases; J trimming: 2 bases; junction bases outside the gene matches: 6. This CDR3 comprises 16 residues. The CDR3 here is CASSLSVRGAAYEQYF. DNA of the CDR3: TGTGCCAGCAGTTTATCGGTGCGGGGGGCCGCCTACGAGCAGTACTTC.

This clonotype was detected only a few times. The chain joins TRBV13 to TRBJ2-5; D not certain. Germline V gene data show CDR1 as PRHDT and CDR2 as FYEKMQ (reference sequence). The CDR3 covers 14 residues. The V end lost 5 bases, the J end lost 0 bases, and 10 bases lay between the germline ends. CDR3 sequence (DNA): TGTGCCAGCAGCGCTCTAGAGTACCAAGAGACCCAGTACTTC. This sequence encodes CASSALEYQETQYF.

The rearrangement links TRBV11-2 to TRBJ1-2, with D hard to call. CDR1 is SGHAT, CDR2 FQNNGV, per germline. V was cut by 4 bases and J by 8 bases, with 17 bases left in between. This CDR3 region has 14 residues. In DNA, the CDR3 is TGTGCCAGCAGCTCACCCCGGGCCTATCGGGGCTACACCTTC. It yields the protein CASSSPRAYRGYTF.

With regard to this clonotype: The junction departs from the called germline gene at one end, perhaps through a read error. The chain carries TRBV3-1 and TRBJ2-5, with TRBD2 matching 7 bases. Germline CDR1 and CDR2: LGHDT and YNNKEL (reference sequence). CDR3 length equals 15 residues. The CDR3 loop is CASSQAGRAMETRYF. For the CDR3, the DNA is TGTGCCAGCAGCCAGGCAGGGAGGGCGATGGAGACCCGGTACTTC.

This clonotype was seen ten or more times. The chain employs TRBV10-3 and TRBJ2-5, with D tentatively TRBD1 (5 bases). The CDR3 loop spans 15 amino acids. With 3 bases removed from V and 11 bases from J, the gap between germline ends came to 22 bases. Germline CDR1 and CDR2: ENHRY and SYGVKD. Here the CDR3 reads CAISDSDILATGQYF. The DNA for the CDR3 is TGTGCCATCAGTGATTCGGACATTTTGGCTACTGGGCAGTACTTC.

On this clonotype itself: One junction end does not reproduce the germline sequence, and a read error may be involved. V is TRBV12-3 or TRBV12-4 and J is TRBJ2-4, with D possibly being TRBD2 (6 bases). The CDR3 extends over 14 amino acids. The CDR3 sequence is CAGSLMATTREQYF. CDR3 nucleotides: TGTGCCGGCAGTTTGATGGCGACCACTCGGGAGCAGTACTTC.

The chain's CDR3 is CASTIQASTYEQYF. CDR3 DNA: TGTGCCAGCACCATCCAGGCGTCCACTTACGAGCAGTACTTC. The genes are TRBV6-2 or TRBV6-3 and TRBJ2-5; D gene ambiguous. The J call is doubtful: the DNA matches TRBJ2-7 better. Germline CDR1 reads MNHEY; CDR2 reads SVGEGT. This CDR3 has 14 residues.